This T cell receptor (beta chain) was documented in a study of T cells in Graves' hyperthyroidism and ophthalmopathy. Worth noting for this clonotype: Its specificity is unknown.

Exclusions: uncontrolled infection, other autoimmune disease, pregnancy, lactation. Clinicians diagnosed patients from clinical symptoms, serum thyroxine and TRAb, thyroid ultrasound and orbital computed tomography. The germline gives CDR1 SNHLY, CDR2 FYNNEI. V gave up 0 bases and J gave up 4 bases, with 12 bases separating them. The CDR3 consists of 16 residues. Findings of the study overall: The model predicted ophthalmopathy a median roughly 6.5 months before onset. Most thyroid clonotypes expanded above 0.001 appeared in blood too.

TCR beta CDR3 region amplification was performed from RNA transcripts. HTBI primers were used for first-round RT-PCR of the TCR CDR3. MiXCR was run by TCRdb on the multiplex PCR reads, yielding one entry per CDR3 protein. Of approximately 400,000 distinct CDR3 sequences listed, approximately 15% are singletons. The receptor comes from a man between 25 and 39 years old with Graves' hyperthyroidism that later progressed to Graves' ophthalmopathy. This chain uses TRBV2 with TRBJ2-2, with TRBD2 as a possible D gene (6 bases). The specimen was blood. In nucleotides, the CDR3 is TGTGCCAGCAGTGAAGCGCGGGACTCCTTCACCGGGGAGCTGTTTTTT. Its protein is CASSEARDSFTGELFF.